The 20 T cell receptor beta chains listed next were all sequenced from one sample in a study of blood T cell repertoires in COVID-19. The repertoire was sequenced with immunoSEQ multiplex PCR; TCRdb's copy has only in-frame clones and lacks some. This sample has 180,000 or so clones, with roughly 88% found just once. Source material: PBMCs or T cells enriched from blood (not recorded which). These receptors all stem from a man between 50 and 59 years old who had recovered from COVID-19.

V gene TRBV5-1 combines with J gene TRBJ2-7; 8 positions match TRBD1. With 2 bases clipped from V and 5 bases from J, the junction kept 12 bases outside the gene matches. CDR3 length: 16 amino acids. In germline, CDR1 is SGHRS, CDR2 YFSETQ. The CDR3 bases are TGCGCCAGCAGCTTCGAAGGACAGGGAGGTAAGAACGAGCAGTACTTC. It codes for CASSFEGQGGKNEQYF.

The chain employs TRBV29-1 and TRBJ2-1, with TRBD1 matching 8 bases. Trimming cost V 3 bases and J 7 bases; bases outside gene matches: 8. The CDR3 has 14 residues. Germline CDR1 is SQVTM and CDR2 is ANQGSEA. The CDR3, as DNA: TGCAGCGTTGACAAAACGCGACAGGGGAATGAGCAGTTCTTC. Its protein product is CSVDKTRQGNEQFF.

The V call is TRBV6-5, the J call TRBJ1-2, with 8 bases fitting TRBD1. CDR1 and CDR2 from the germline V gene are MNHEY and SVGAGI. J lost 3 bases, V lost 7 bases, and 7 bases had no gene match. This CDR3 region has 14 residues. CDR3 protein: CASTRTGSDYGYTF. CDR3 nucleotides: TGTGCCAGCACCAGGACAGGGAGTGACTATGGCTACACCTTC.

This sequence joins TRBV5-1 and TRBJ2-7; unclear D gene. The CDR3 contains 11 residues. Trimming shortened V by 7 bases and J by 3 bases, and 8 bases separated the two germline ends. Looked up from germline, CDR1 is SGHRS and CDR2 is YFSETQ. The CDR3: CASGTDYEQYF. The CDR3 bases are TGCGCCAGCGGAACAGACTACGAGCAGTACTTC.

Written as DNA, the CDR3 is TGTGCCACCAGCAACAGGGGGAATAGCAATCAGCCCCAGCATTTT. It yields the protein CATSNRGNSNQPQHF. The chain employs TRBV15 and TRBJ1-5; 8 bases match TRBD1. This CDR3 contains 15 residues. V dropped 4 bases and J dropped 0; count of bases not matched to a gene: 2. The germline V gene encodes CDR1 LNHNV and CDR2 YYDKDF (reference sequence).

The count of this clone is one. The rearrangement joins TRBV18 to TRBJ1-3; TRBD1 is a possible D gene (5 bases). The V gene lost 3 bases and the J gene lost 4 bases, with 13 bases spanning the gap. The CDR3 runs 15 residues. Germline CDR1 KGHSH, CDR2 LQKENI. CDR3 bases: TGTGCCAGCTCACCGGGGACGGGAGAGGGAAACACCATATATTTT. This codes for CASSPGTGEGNTIYF. Complete variable domain (other parts from reference TRBV18 and TRBJ1-3): NAGVMQNPRHLVRRRGQEARLRCSPMKGHSHVYWYRQLPEEGLKFMVYLQKENIIDESGMPKERFSAEFPKEGPSILRIQQVVRGDSAAYFCASSPGTGEGNTIYFGEGSWLTVV.

This clone was observed a handful of times. The chain links TRBV18 to TRBJ2-7, with D possibly matching TRBD1 (6 bases). Germline loops: CDR1 KGHSH, CDR2 LQKENI. Trimming left V 6 bases short and J 5 bases short, with 14 bases between. The CDR3 spans 13 residues. CDR3 in amino acids: CASSGRTVDEQYF. The CDR3 bases are TGTGCCAGCTCGGGTAGGACAGTTGACGAGCAGTACTTC.

The chain couples TRBV6-5 to TRBJ2-3; D not certain. Germline values: CDR1 MNHEY, CDR2 SVGAGI. The CDR3 length is 14 residues. V was pared by 2 bases and J by 6 bases, with 12 bases between. This chain's CDR3 is CASSYRSGRDTQYF. The CDR3 nucleotides read TGTGCCAGCAGTTACCGGTCAGGTCGGGATACGCAGTATTTT.

The gene calls are TRBV14 and TRBJ2-7; D is unclear. The length of the CDR3 is 12 residues. Germline lookup yields CDR1 SGHDN and CDR2 FVKESK. V was shortened by 5 bases and J by 3 bases, with 8 bases between the two germline ends. As DNA, the CDR3 is TGTGCCAGCAGCGAGTCGAACTACGAGCAGTACTTC. Translated: CASSESNYEQYF.

This clone was observed a single time. V and J are TRBV5-1 and TRBJ1-1; D gene unclear. Germline-derived CDR1 and CDR2 are SGHRS and YFSETQ. Trimming took 5 bases from V and 5 from J, leaving 7 bases between them. The CDR3 runs 11 residues. CDR3 in DNA: TGCGCCAGCAGAATGGAGACTGAAGCTTTCTTT. Translated: CASRMETEAFF.

The CDR3 coding sequence is TGTGCTAGTGGTCCCCCGGGACAGGCAGTCTATGGCTACACCTTC. This codes for CASGPPGQAVYGYTF. V is TRBV12-5 and J is TRBJ1-2, with TRBD1 matching 8 bases. Trimming at V came to 5 bases and at J to 4 bases, leaving 9 bases not matched to a gene. The CDR3 consists of 15 residues. Germline CDR1 reads LGHNT; CDR2 reads FRNRAP.

The chain links TRBV13 to TRBJ2-1; a weak D match, TRBD2 (5 bases). Germline loops: CDR1 PRHDT, CDR2 FYEKMQ (reference sequence). V lost 6 bases and J lost 3, with 15 bases in between. The CDR3 loop spans 15 amino acids. CDR3 nucleotides: TGTGCCAGCAGAACCGGACTGCCAAGCTACAATGAGCAGTTCTTC. This translates into CASRTGLPSYNEQFF.

This clone has more than one count but fewer than ten. The chain employs TRBV30 and TRBJ1-6, with 12 nucleotides matching TRBD1. This CDR3 is 14 amino acids long. V dropped 5 bases and J dropped 10; count of bases not matched to a gene: 6. Per the germline V gene, CDR1 is GTSNPN and CDR2 is SVGIG (reference sequence). CDR3 loop: CAWSGGQGASPLHF. In nucleotides, the CDR3 is TGTGCCTGGTCAGGGGGACAGGGGGCGTCACCCCTCCACTTT.

The chain uses TRBV6-5 and TRBJ1-2; D unclear. With 3 bases removed from V and 4 bases from J, the gap between germline ends came to 12 bases. Germline CDR1 reads MNHEY; CDR2 reads SVGAGI. The CDR3 sequence is 14 residues long. The CDR3 coding sequence is TGTGCCAGCAGTTATGGACCGGACTCCTATGGCTACACCTTC. Translating gives CASSYGPDSYGYTF.

This chain joins TRBV5-8 and TRBJ1-2; the match to TRBD1 covers 7 bases. Germline CDR1 reads SGHTS; CDR2 reads YDEGEE. Unmatched junction bases numbered 7, after V lost 10 bases and J lost 4 bases. The CDR3 has 12 residues. CDR3 loop: CAGQRGPYGYTF. The DNA for the CDR3 is TGTGCCGGGCAGAGGGGGCCCTATGGCTACACCTTC.

This sequence joins TRBV10-3 and TRBJ2-1; 7 nucleotides align to TRBD2. This CDR3 comprises 12 residues. Per germline, CDR1 ENHRY and CDR2 SYGVKD. Trimming cost V 4 bases and J 7 bases; bases outside gene matches: 1. The CDR3 region is CAISASGNEQFF. The DNA of the CDR3 is TGTGCCATCAGTGCTAGCGGTAATGAGCAGTTCTTC.

The V gene is TRBV9, the J gene TRBJ1-4, with TRBD1 matching over 9 bases. The CDR3 spans 17 residues. J gave up 8 bases and V 4 bases, and 15 bases lay outside the gene matches. The V gene's germline CDR1 is SGDLS and CDR2 YYNGEE. For the CDR3, the DNA is TGTGCCAGCAGCCCCAGGAGGGGTGGGACAGGGAACGAAAAACTGTTTTTT. Amino acids: CASSPRRGGTGNEKLFF.

The V gene is TRBV18, the J gene TRBJ1-4; 11 bases align to TRBD1. Losses at the gene ends were 3 bases for V and 3 bases for J; bases not matched to a gene: 6. Germline CDR1 KGHSH, CDR2 LQKENI. This CDR3 contains 17 residues. The CDR3 region has the DNA TGTGCCAGCTCACCTCGGACAGGGGGCATTTCTAATGAAAAACTGTTTTTT. This translates into CASSPRTGGISNEKLFF.

The J gene is TRBJ1-5, the V gene TRBV4-2; 7 bases align to TRBD1. Trimming took 0 bases from V and 2 from J; bases not matched to a gene: 1. Germline V gives CDR1 LGHNA, CDR2 YNFKEQ. There are 15 residues in the CDR3. In nucleotides, the CDR3 is TGTGCCAGCAGCCAAGAAGGGGGCGGCAATCAGCCCCAGCATTTT. Protein product: CASSQEGGGNQPQHF.

This chain uses TRBV6-1 with TRBJ2-6; the D gene is possibly TRBD1 (5 bases). Per germline, CDR1 MNHNS and CDR2 SASEGT. The V end lost 1 base, the J end lost 9 bases, and 16 bases lay between the germline ends. This CDR3 contains 16 residues. This CDR3 is CASSEDQGKGLNVLTF. The DNA of the CDR3 is TGTGCCAGCAGTGAAGATCAGGGTAAGGGCCTCAACGTCCTGACTTTC.